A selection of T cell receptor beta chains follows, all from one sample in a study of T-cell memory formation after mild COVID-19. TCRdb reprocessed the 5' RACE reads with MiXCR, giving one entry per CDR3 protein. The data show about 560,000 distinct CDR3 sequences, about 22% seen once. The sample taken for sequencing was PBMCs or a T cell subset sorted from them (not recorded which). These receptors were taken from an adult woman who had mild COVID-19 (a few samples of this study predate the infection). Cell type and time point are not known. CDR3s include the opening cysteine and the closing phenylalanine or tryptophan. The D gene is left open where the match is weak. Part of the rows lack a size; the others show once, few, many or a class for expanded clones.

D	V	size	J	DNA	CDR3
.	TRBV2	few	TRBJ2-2	TGTGCCAGCAGTGCGGAGATCACCGGGGAGCTGTTTTTT	CASSAEITGELFF
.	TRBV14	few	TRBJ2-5	TGTGCCAGCAGCCAAGCCGGGGTGATCGCCCAAGAGACCCAGTACTTC	CASSQAGVIAQETQYF
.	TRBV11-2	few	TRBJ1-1	TGTGCCAGCAGCCAGAATCAAGCTGAAGCTTTCTTT	CASSQNQAEAFF
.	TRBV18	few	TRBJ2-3	TGTGCCAGCTCACCACAGGGGCTAGATACGCAGTATTTT	CASSPQGLDTQYF
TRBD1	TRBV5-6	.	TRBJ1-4	TGTGCCAGCAGCTTGCAGGGGGCAGTAACTAATGAAAAACTGTTTTTT	CASSLQGAVTNEKLFF
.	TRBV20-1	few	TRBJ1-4	TGCAGTGCTACCGGCCCTAAGGAGGAAAAACTGTTTTTT	CSATGPKEEKLFF
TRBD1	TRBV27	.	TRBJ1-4	TGTGCCAGCAGTCCCCTGTTGTCGGTATTTACAGGGGGCGTAACTAATGAAAAACTGTTTTTT	CASSPLLSVFTGGVTNEKLFF
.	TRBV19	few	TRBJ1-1	TGTGCCAGTAGTATAGGAACCGCCTTGGGAAACACTGAAGCTTTCTTT	CASSIGTALGNTEAFF
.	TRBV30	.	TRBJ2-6	TGTGCCTGGAGTACCAGGGCGACTGCTGGGGCCAACGTCCTGACTTTC	CAWSTRATAGANVLTF
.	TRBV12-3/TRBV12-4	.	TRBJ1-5	TGTGCCAGCAGTTTAGCCACCAATCAGCCCCAGCATTTT	CASSLATNQPQHF
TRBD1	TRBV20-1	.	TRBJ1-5	TGCAGTGCTAGAGAAGGGACAGGGGCATATAGCAATCAGCCCCAGCATTTT	CSAREGTGAYSNQPQHF
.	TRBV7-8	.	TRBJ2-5	TGTGCCAGCACCAAGGGGTCAATAGAGACCCAGTACTTC	CASTKGSIETQYF
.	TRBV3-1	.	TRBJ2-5	TGTGCCAGCAGCCCGCGGCAGGAGCGAGAGACCCAGTACTTC	CASSPRQERETQYF
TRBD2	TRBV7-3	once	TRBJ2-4	TGTGCCAGCAGCTTAAGTGGGCGGGGGAGTGCCGGTAGCATTCAGTACTTC	CASSLSGRGSAGSIQYF
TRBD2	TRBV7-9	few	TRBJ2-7	TGTGCCAGCAGCTCCTTAGCGGGAGCGTACTACGAGCAGTACTTC	CASSSLAGAYYEQYF
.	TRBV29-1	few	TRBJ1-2	TGCAGCGTTGAGGGCAGCGACTATGGCTACACCTTC	CSVEGSDYGYTF
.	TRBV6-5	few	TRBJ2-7	TGTGCTACGGGGAGCGGGCCCTACGAGCAGTACTTC	CATGSGPYEQYF
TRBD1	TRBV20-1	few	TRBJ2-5	TGCAGTGCAACTCCGGGACAGGGTAGACAGACCCAGTACTTC	CSATPGQGRQTQYF
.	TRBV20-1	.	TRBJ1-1	TGCAGTGCTAGAGATGGGACCCAAAGTCGTACTGAAGCTTTCTTT	CSARDGTQSRTEAFF
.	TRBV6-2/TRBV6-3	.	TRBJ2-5	TGTGCCAGCAGTTATCTGGGACTTAAGGTTAAGAGTAGCCAAGAGACCCAGTACTTC	CASSYLGLKVKSSQETQYF
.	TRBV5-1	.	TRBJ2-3	TGCGCCAGCAGCGTGGACTTTTACACAGATACTCAGTATTTT	CASSVDFYTDTQYF
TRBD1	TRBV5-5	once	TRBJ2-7	TGTGCCAGCAGCTTGGGAGGCGGGACAGGGGGATACGAGCAGTACTTC	CASSLGGGTGGYEQYF
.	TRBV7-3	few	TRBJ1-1	TGTGCCAGCAGCTCGTCGGCAGGGAATGAAGCTTTCTTT	CASSSSAGNEAFF
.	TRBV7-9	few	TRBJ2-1	TGTGCCAGCAGCCCCCCGGGTAGGGAGCAGTTCTTC	CASSPPGREQFF
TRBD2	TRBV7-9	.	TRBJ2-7	TGTGCCAGCAGCAGAGGACTAGCGGGAGGGAACGAGCAGTACTTC	CASSRGLAGGNEQYF
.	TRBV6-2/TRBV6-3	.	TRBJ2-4	TGTGCCAGCAGTTACTCGAGTATCTTAGCCAAAAACATTCAGTACTTC	CASSYSSILAKNIQYF
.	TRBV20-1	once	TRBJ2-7	TGCAGTGCTAGAGATTCAGGAGACAGCTCCTACGAGCAGTACTTC	CSARDSGDSSYEQYF
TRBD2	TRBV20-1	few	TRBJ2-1	TGCAGTGCTAGAGGGAACCGTAGGACTAGCGGGAGTCTAAATGAGCAGTTCTTC	CSARGNRRTSGSLNEQFF
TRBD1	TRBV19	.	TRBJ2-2	TGTGCCAGTAGTAAGACAGGGGACGGGGAGCTGTTTTTT	CASSKTGDGELFF
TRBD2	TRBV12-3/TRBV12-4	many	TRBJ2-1	TGTGCCAGCAGATTCCGAGTTCGGGGGGGTCCGGGCAATGAGCAGTTCTTC	CASRFRVRGGPGNEQFF
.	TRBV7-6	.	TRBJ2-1	TGTGCCAGCAGCGTCTACTACTTTTCAAGCTCCTACAATGAGCAGTTCTTC	CASSVYYFSSSYNEQFF
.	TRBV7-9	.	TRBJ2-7	TGTGCCAGCAGCGGGAGGACTCCCTCCTACGAGCAGTACTTC	CASSGRTPSYEQYF
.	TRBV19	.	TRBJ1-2	TGTGCCAGTAGCCCAGCGGGGGGAGAAACGTATGGCTACACCTTC	CASSPAGGETYGYTF
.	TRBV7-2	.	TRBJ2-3	TGTGCCAGCTCCCGGTCGAATACGCAGTATTTT	CASSRSNTQYF
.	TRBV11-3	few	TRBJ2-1	TGTGCCAGCAGCCAGGACGGCAAGAGTAATAATGAGCAGTTCTTC	CASSQDGKSNNEQFF
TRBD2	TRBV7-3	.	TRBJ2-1	TGTGCCAGCAGCTCCATCGGGGGGGCCTCCTACAATGAGCAGTTCTTC	CASSSIGGASYNEQFF
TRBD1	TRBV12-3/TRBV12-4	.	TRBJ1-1	TGTGCCAGCAGTCCAATGTCCGGCGTGGGCAGGGGGCAAGCTTTCTTT	CASSPMSGVGRGQAFF
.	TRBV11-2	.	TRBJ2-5	TGTGCCAGCAGCTCACCGGCAAGGACAAAAGAGACCCAGTACTTC	CASSSPARTKETQYF